The present T cell receptor beta chain was sequenced within a study of cytomegalovirus exposure and HLA in healthy donors. Whole-study findings and limits: Earlier analysis found most TCR beta V segments productive about 87% or about 30% of the time. In the analysis, some V segments, TRBV6-2 and TRBV6-3 included, were excluded as indistinguishable. Highly shared sequence variants in one cluster were likely a sequencing artifact. Sequences of the TCR beta chain were said to predict the HLA-A and HLA-B alleles of most subjects accurately.

CDR3 length equals 13 residues. J lost 2 bases, V lost 6 bases, and 4 bases had no gene match. Germline V gene lookup returns CDR1 LNHDA and CDR2 SQIVND (reference sequence). To note about this clone: Its antigen is unknown.

It was with 60 Vbeta and 13 Jbeta primers that the PCR ran. TCRdb's copy holds only in-frame clones and misses some; the assay was immunoSEQ multiplex PCR. The sample has more than 100,000 clones, around 65% seen once. Sequencing was performed on PBMCs. This sequence joins TRBV19 and TRBJ2-7, with 7 bases identical to TRBD1. The clonotype comes from a woman aged 50 to 65 in good health and CMV-seronegative. This CDR3 reads CASSRGQAYEQYF. The CDR3 DNA reads as TGTGCCAGTAGCCGAGGACAGGCCTACGAGCAGTACTTC. Filled out from reference TRBV19 and TRBJ2-7, the complete variable domain reads DGGITQSPKYLFRKEGQNVTLSCEQNLNHDAMYWYRQDPGQGLRLIYYSQIVNDFQKGDIAEGYSVSREKKESFPLTVTSAQKNPTAFYLCASSRGQAYEQYFGPGTRLTVT.